Listed below are T cell receptor beta chains from one sample, sequenced in a study of T cell responses to AZD1222 COVID-19 vaccine. Profiling relied on immunoSEQ multiplex PCR, and the TCRdb table lists in-frame clones only, not all of them. The table has over 100,000 clones, around 86% seen once; the top ten hold about 6%. The sequenced sample was peripheral blood, obtained on day 0 of AZD1222 vaccination. These receptor sequences come from an adult in good health. Both conserved end residues are part of each CDR3. The order of the fields is D gene, clone size, J gene, V gene, CDR3 DNA, CDR3 protein. A D gene is named only where the DNA matches it firmly. Size is omitted from some rows. Given values are once, few, many or a class for expanded clones.

NA NA TRBJ1-6 TRBV2 TGTGCCAGCAGGGGGACAATTGGCTCACCCCTCCACTTT CASRGTIGSPLHF
TRBD1 NA TRBJ1-1 TRBV19 TGTGCCAGTAGTATAGGGTCGGGACAGCCCAGCGTGGCGGGCACTGAAGCTTTCTTT CASSIGSGQPSVAGTEAFF
NA once TRBJ2-7 TRBV13 TGTGCCAGCAGCTTTGGTAGATCCGGCGAGCAGTACTTC CASSFGRSGEQYF
TRBD1 NA TRBJ1-6 TRBV5-1 TGCGCCAGCAGCCCGGGACAGCCGAAAACCTATAATTCACCCCTCCACTTT CASSPGQPKTYNSPLHF
NA NA TRBJ1-2 TRBV11-2 TGTGCCAGCGGTACATTACAGGGAACCAACTATGGCTACACCTTC CASGTLQGTNYGYTF
NA NA TRBJ2-3 TRBV15 TGTGCCACCAGCAGAGTAGAGGGGTGGGCAGATACGCAGTATTTT CATSRVEGWADTQYF
NA NA TRBJ1-1 TRBV6-2/TRBV6-3 TGTGCCAGCAGTTATGGGGGGATAACTGAAGCTTTCTTT CASSYGGITEAFF
NA NA TRBJ2-7 TRBV5-1 TGCGCCAGCAGCTCACTACAAAGGCAGGGAGGCTACGAGCAGTACTTC CASSSLQRQGGYEQYF
NA NA TRBJ1-1 TRBV15 TGTGCCACCAGTATCGGGGGGGAGAACACTGAAGCTTTCTTT CATSIGGENTEAFF
NA NA TRBJ2-5 TRBV3-1/TRBV3-2 TGTGCCAGCAGCCAAGGACTAACCAGGACCCAGTACTTC CASSQGLTRTQYF
TRBD1 few TRBJ1-6 TRBV2 TGTGCCAGCAGACAGGGGGATTCACCCCTCCACTTT CASRQGDSPLHF
TRBD1 NA TRBJ1-1 TRBV12-3/TRBV12-4 TGTGCCAGCAGTTTTCAGGGGGCAACTGAAGCTTTCTTT CASSFQGATEAFF
NA NA TRBJ1-3 TRBV6-5 TGTGCCAGCACCAGCGACGTTGGAAACACCATATATTTT CASTSDVGNTIYF
TRBD2 NA TRBJ2-5 TRBV9 TGTGCCAGCAGCGTAGCTAGCGGGAATACGTTTGAGACCCAGTACTTC CASSVASGNTFETQYF
NA NA TRBJ1-1 TRBV19 TGTGCCAGTAGTATGGGGACTACGGACGGGACGAACACTGAAGCTTTCTTT CASSMGTTDGTNTEAFF
NA NA TRBJ2-1 TRBV7-6 TGTGCCAGCAGCCCCAGCGGAGGGGTAATAAGCTCCTACAATGAGCAGTTCTTC CASSPSGGVISSYNEQFF
TRBD1 NA TRBJ2-1 TRBV10-3 TGTGCCATCCGGTTGCGGACAGGGAGCAATGAGCAGTTCTTC CAIRLRTGSNEQFF
TRBD1 NA TRBJ2-7 TRBV5-1 TGCGCCAGCAGCCGGACAGGGGATGACTACGAGCAGTACTTC CASSRTGDDYEQYF
NA NA TRBJ2-7 TRBV19 TGTGCCAGTAGTATGGGAGGTTCGGATTACGAGCAGTACTTC CASSMGGSDYEQYF
TRBD2 NA TRBJ2-1 TRBV20-1 TGCAGTGCTAGTATGGGACTAACTGGAGGTGAGCAGTTCTTC CSASMGLTGGEQFF
TRBD1 NA TRBJ1-3 TRBV6-6 TGTGCCAGCAGTCGACAGGGGGCTGGAAACACCATATATTTT CASSRQGAGNTIYF
NA NA TRBJ1-2 TRBV29-1 TGCAGCGTTGAGTCCCCGGACAGTGCATCTAACTATGGCTACACCTTC CSVESPDSASNYGYTF
NA NA TRBJ1-2 TRBV28 TGTGCCAGCAGTCGGGGGAGGGATGGCTACACCTTC CASSRGRDGYTF
TRBD2 few TRBJ2-2 TRBV5-1 TGCGCCAGCACCAGGGGGACTAGCGGGTACACCGGGGAGCTGTTTTTT CASTRGTSGYTGELFF
NA NA TRBJ1-6 TRBV27 TGTGCCAGCAGTTTATCCGGACAGCTAATCTCACCCCTCCACTTT CASSLSGQLISPLHF
TRBD1 NA TRBJ1-6 TRBV27 TGTGCCAGCAGTTTAGGGACAGGTAGTTCACCCCTCCACTTT CASSLGTGSSPLHF
NA NA TRBJ1-2 TRBV19 TGTGCCAGTCACACAAGTCCAGGGTGGGGCTATGGCTACACCTTC CASHTSPGWGYGYTF
NA NA TRBJ1-2 TRBV5-6 TGTGCCAGCAGCTTGGGGGTGCCGAGCTACACCTTC CASSLGVPSYTF
NA NA TRBJ1-2 TRBV6-5 TGTGCCAGCACCCAGGGCAGGGGCTACACCTTC CASTQGRGYTF
NA NA TRBJ1-1 TRBV4-3 TGCGCCAGCAGCCAAGAACCTGTTACGGGTAGTGCTTTCTTT CASSQEPVTGSAFF
TRBD2 NA TRBJ2-1 TRBV5-8 TGTGCCAGCAGCTTGGCAACGGGGGGAACTTACAATGAGCAGTTCTTC CASSLATGGTYNEQFF
NA NA TRBJ1-2 TRBV12-3/TRBV12-4 TGTGCCAGCAGCGGACGGCCATATGGCTACACCTTC CASSGRPYGYTF
NA NA TRBJ1-1 TRBV11-3 TGTGCCAGCAGTTCAGGGTTGGGGACTGAAGCTTTCTTT CASSSGLGTEAFF
NA NA TRBJ2-7 TRBV19 TGTGCCAGTAATGCCGGGAACGAGCAGTACTTC CASNAGNEQYF
NA NA TRBJ1-1 TRBV5-4 TGTGCCAGCAGCAAGGGGGTAGAAGCTTTCTTT CASSKGVEAFF
TRBD1 NA TRBJ1-2 TRBV30 TGTGCCTGGGGAGGACAGGGGCCAGGCTATGGCTACACCTTC CAWGGQGPGYGYTF
NA NA TRBJ1-1 TRBV6-6 TGTGCCAGCAGTCCCCCCTTATTTGGCACTGAAGCTTTCTTT CASSPPLFGTEAFF
NA NA TRBJ2-1 TRBV12-3/TRBV12-4 TGTGCCAGCGGAGGTGGGGCTTACAATGAGCAGTTCTTC CASGGGAYNEQFF
NA NA TRBJ2-7 TRBV6-4 TGTGCCAGCAGTGACTCCTCTATCCCATCGCAGGTCGCGAGGGGGAAACAGTACTTC CASSDSSIPSQVARGKQYF
NA NA TRBJ1-2 TRBV23-1 TGCGCCAGCAGTCTCGACAGCCTGGGTGGCTACACCTTC CASSLDSLGGYTF
NA NA TRBJ2-7 TRBV11-2 TGTGCCACCGACGCGTTGCCGGACGAGCAGTACTTC CATDALPDEQYF
NA NA TRBJ2-1 TRBV25-1 TGTGCCAGCAGTGAATGGGCGGGAACAGGTAGGAATGAGCAGTTCTTC CASSEWAGTGRNEQFF
TRBD1 many TRBJ1-1 TRBV19 TGTGCCAGTAGTCCCCTGGGGGGACAGGGGGCTTTCTTT CASSPLGGQGAFF
NA NA TRBJ2-4 TRBV9 TGTGCCAGCAGCGTAGGGTCAGAAAACATTCAGTACTTC CASSVGSENIQYF
NA NA TRBJ1-1 TRBV10-2 TGCGCCAGCAGTGAAGCTATGAACACTGAAGCTTTCTTT CASSEAMNTEAFF
NA few TRBJ2-7 TRBV6-5 TGTGCCAGCGGTTCAGGCTCCTACGAGCAGTACTTC CASGSGSYEQYF
NA NA TRBJ1-1 TRBV9 TGTGCCAGCAGAGGGGTTGGCACTGAAGCTTTCTTT CASRGVGTEAFF